This T cell receptor beta chain appears in the sequencing data of a study of blood T cell repertoires in COVID-19. Across the whole study: Whether acute or convalescent, the COVID-19 samples came from the United States, Italy and Spain.

The assay was immunoSEQ multiplex PCR, and TCRdb's table has in-frame clones only and misses some. Of 30,000 to 35,000 clones in the sample, roughly 90% were seen once. The length of the CDR3 is 15 residues. The V call is TRBV21-1, the J call TRBJ2-1; no check of the table's D call, TRBD1, against the DNA was made. TRBV21-1 is noted as a pseudogene. The sequence was obtained from a woman between 40 and 50 years old with active or convalescent COVID-19. Sequencing used peripheral blood. Written as DNA, the CDR3 is TGTGCCAGCAGCCAGGGGGTCCCGCCTTACAATGAGCAGTTCTTC. Protein product: CASSQGVPPYNEQFF.